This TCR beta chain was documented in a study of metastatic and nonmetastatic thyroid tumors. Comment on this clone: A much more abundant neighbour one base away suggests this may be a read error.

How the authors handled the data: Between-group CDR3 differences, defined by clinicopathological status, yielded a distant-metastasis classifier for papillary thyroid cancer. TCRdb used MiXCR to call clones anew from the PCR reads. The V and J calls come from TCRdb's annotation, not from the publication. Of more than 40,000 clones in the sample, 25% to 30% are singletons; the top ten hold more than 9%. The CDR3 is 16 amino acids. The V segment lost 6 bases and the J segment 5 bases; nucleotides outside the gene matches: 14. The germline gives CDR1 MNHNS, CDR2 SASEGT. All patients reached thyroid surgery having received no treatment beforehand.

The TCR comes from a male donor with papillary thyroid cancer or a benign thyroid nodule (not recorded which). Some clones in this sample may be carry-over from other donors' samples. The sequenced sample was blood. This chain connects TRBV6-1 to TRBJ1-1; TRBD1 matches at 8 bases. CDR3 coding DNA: TGTGCCAGCAGCCCCCGGTACAGGGGGGTAAGGACTGAAGCTTTCTTT. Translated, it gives CASSPRYRGVRTEAFF.